These T cell receptor beta chains were read from a single sample in a study of blood T cell repertoires in COVID-19. TCRdb keeps only in-frame clones here, not all; method: immunoSEQ multiplex PCR. The sample shows 55,000 to 90,000 clones, more than 80% of them seen only once. The sequenced material came from peripheral blood. All receptors derive from a woman of 80 years or more with active or convalescent COVID-19. Both conserved end residues are part of each CDR3. The order of the fields is D gene, clone size, J gene, V gene, CDR3 DNA, CDR3 protein. D genes are given only for firm matches. The listing skips clone size in some rows; elsewhere it reads once, few, many or a size class.

-,-,TRBJ1-6,TRBV19,TGTGCCAGTAGCCCAGGCCCCCGGGGCTATAATTCACCCCTCCACTTT,CASSPGPRGYNSPLHF
-,-,TRBJ2-3,TRBV2,TGTGCCAGCAGGGCTAGCCCGGACCCCCAGTATTTT,CASRASPDPQYF
TRBD1,-,TRBJ1-6,TRBV6-1,TGTGCCAGCAGTGGAATAACTCAGGGGGCCCGTTCACCCCTCCACTTT,CASSGITQGARSPLHF
-,-,TRBJ1-2,TRBV6-2/TRBV6-3,TGTGCCAGCAGTCTGACAGTGCTCTATGGCTACACCTTC,CASSLTVLYGYTF
-,-,TRBJ1-2,TRBV5-6,TGTGCCAGCAGCTTGGGCGGTACCTATGGCTACACCTTC,CASSLGGTYGYTF
-,few,TRBJ2-2,TRBV7-2,TGTGCCAGCAGCTTACAAGCCACCGGGGAGCTGTTTTTT,CASSLQATGELFF
TRBD2,-,TRBJ2-3,TRBV5-7,TGTGCCAGCAGCTTGCTAGCGGGGGTTCAAACGAGTAGCACAGATACGCAGTATTTT,CASSLLAGVQTSSTDTQYF
TRBD1,-,TRBJ1-2,TRBV2,TGTGCCAGCAGTGAATCCGGGACAGAGGCCATCTATGGCTACACCTTC,CASSESGTEAIYGYTF
TRBD1,-,TRBJ1-1,TRBV3-1/TRBV3-2,TGTGCCAGCAATGGACAGGGGGCTCGGAACACTGAAGCTTTCTTT,CASNGQGARNTEAFF
-,-,TRBJ1-5,TRBV18,TGTGCCAGCTATGACGGACTAACAAACAATCAGCCCCAGCATTTT,CASYDGLTNNQPQHF
-,-,TRBJ1-6,TRBV6-5,TGTGCCAGCAGTTACTCATTTGGGGGCGTTTCACCCCTCCACTTT,CASSYSFGGVSPLHF
-,-,TRBJ1-5,TRBV3-1/TRBV3-2,TGTGCCAGCAGCCAGTCCCCCCTACAGCCCCAGCATTTT,CASSQSPLQPQHF
-,-,TRBJ1-2,TRBV12-3/TRBV12-4,TGTGCCAGCAGTCACGGACAGGGCTACACCTTC,CASSHGQGYTF
-,-,TRBJ1-5,TRBV6-2/TRBV6-3,TGTGCCAGCAGTTGGCTGAATCAGCCCCAGCATTTT,CASSWLNQPQHF
-,few,TRBJ1-6,TRBV7-9,TGTGCCAGCAGCTTACCAGGGGCTTATAATTCACCCCTCCACTTT,CASSLPGAYNSPLHF
-,-,TRBJ1-4,TRBV6-6,TGTGCCAGCAGTTACGCGGCAGCGACTAATGAAAAACTGTTTTTT,CASSYAAATNEKLFF
TRBD1,-,TRBJ1-4,TRBV9,TGTGCCAGCAGCGTAGACCTAGGGGGCAAGGAAAAACTGTTTTTT,CASSVDLGGKEKLFF
-,-,TRBJ2-1,TRBV9,TGTGCCAGTGGGAGCGGCCTTTACAATGAGCAGTTCTTC,CASGSGLYNEQFF
TRBD2,-,TRBJ2-5,TRBV6-5,TGTGCCAGCAGTCCCTCGGGGGGTGAGACCCAGTACTTC,CASSPSGGETQYF
TRBD1,few,TRBJ2-3,TRBV25-1,TGTGCCAGCAGTGGACAGGGGACAGATACGCAGTATTTT,CASSGQGTDTQYF
TRBD2,-,TRBJ2-5,TRBV5-6,TGTGCCAGCAGCCCAAGCGGGGGGGCCGGAGAGACCCAGTACTTC,CASSPSGGAGETQYF
-,-,TRBJ1-5,TRBV3-1/TRBV3-2,TGTGCCAGCAGCCAAGGTGCGGCAGGGAATCAGCCCCAGCATTTT,CASSQGAAGNQPQHF
-,-,TRBJ2-3,TRBV2,TGTGCCAGCAGTGGGGGGGAGAGGACCACAGATACGCAGTATTTT,CASSGGERTTDTQYF
-,-,TRBJ1-2,TRBV28,TGTGCCAGCAGAAACAGGGCCGACCTCTATGGCTACACCTTC,CASRNRADLYGYTF
-,-,TRBJ2-1,TRBV10-1,TGCGCCAGCAGTGATGCAGGAGGTAACAATGAGCAGTTCTTC,CASSDAGGNNEQFF
TRBD1,-,TRBJ2-2,TRBV5-1,TGCGCCAGCAGCTTACCCCTCAGGGGGCATATCGACACCGGGGAGCTGTTTTTT,CASSLPLRGHIDTGELFF